The present TCR beta chain was sequenced within a study of metastatic and nonmetastatic thyroid tumors. The wider study: Repertoires from malignant and benign thyroid patients were compared across blood and tumor or nodule tissue.

MiXCR was used by TCRdb to re-call the PCR reads. The sample shows some 17,000 clones, around a quarter of them seen only once. This clone was recorded at least ten times. Germline lookup yields CDR1 DFQATT and CDR2 SNEGSKA (reference sequence). The ends were cut back, 0 bases at V and 2 bases at J, with 11 bases in the middle. CDR3 length: 15 amino acids. Treatment of any kind had been given to no patient before thyroid surgery. The chain combines TRBV20-1 with TRBJ2-1, with D possibly matching TRBD2 (6 bases). This TCR was recovered from a female donor with papillary thyroid cancer or a benign thyroid nodule (not recorded which). Some clones in this sample may be carry-over from other donors' samples. Material for sequencing was tumor tissue. The CDR3 DNA reads TGCAGTGCTAGAGATGCGGGGAGGACCTACAATGAGCAGTTCTTC. This encodes CSARDAGRTYNEQFF.